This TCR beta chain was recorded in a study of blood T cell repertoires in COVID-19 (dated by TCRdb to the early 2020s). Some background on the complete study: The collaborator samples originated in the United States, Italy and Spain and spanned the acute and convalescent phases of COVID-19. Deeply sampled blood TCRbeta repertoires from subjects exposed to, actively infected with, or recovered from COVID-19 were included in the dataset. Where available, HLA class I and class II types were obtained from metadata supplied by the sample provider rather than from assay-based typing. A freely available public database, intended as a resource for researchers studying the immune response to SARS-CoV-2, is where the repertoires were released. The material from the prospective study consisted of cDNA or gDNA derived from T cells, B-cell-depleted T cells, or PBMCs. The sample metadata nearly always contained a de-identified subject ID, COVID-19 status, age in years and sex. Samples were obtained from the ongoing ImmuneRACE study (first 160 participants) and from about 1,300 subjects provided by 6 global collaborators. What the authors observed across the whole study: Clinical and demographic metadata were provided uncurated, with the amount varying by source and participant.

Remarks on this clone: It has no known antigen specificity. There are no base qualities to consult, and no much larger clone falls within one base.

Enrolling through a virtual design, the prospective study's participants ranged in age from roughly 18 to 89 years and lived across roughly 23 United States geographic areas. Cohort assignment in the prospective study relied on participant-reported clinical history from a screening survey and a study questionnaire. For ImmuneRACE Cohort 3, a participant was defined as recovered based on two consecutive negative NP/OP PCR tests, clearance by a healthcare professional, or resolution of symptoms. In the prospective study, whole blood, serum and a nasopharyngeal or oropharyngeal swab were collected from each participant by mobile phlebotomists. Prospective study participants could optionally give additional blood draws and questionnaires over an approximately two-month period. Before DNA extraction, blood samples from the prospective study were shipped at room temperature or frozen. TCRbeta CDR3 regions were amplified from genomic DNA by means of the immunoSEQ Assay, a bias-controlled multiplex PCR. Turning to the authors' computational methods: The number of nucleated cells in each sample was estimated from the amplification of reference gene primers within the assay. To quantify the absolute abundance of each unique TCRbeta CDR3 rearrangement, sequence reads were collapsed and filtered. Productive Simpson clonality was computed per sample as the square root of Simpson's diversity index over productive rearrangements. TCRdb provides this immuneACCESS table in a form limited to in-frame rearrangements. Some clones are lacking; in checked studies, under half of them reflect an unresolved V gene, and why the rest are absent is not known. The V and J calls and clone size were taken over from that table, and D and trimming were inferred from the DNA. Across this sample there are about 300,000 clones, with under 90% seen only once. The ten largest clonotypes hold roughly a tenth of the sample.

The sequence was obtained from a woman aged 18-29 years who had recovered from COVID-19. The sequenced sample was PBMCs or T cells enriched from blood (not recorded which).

The nucleotides are TGTGCCAGTACTCTCGGGAGGAGGGGCACAGATACGCAGTATTTT. Translated, this is CASTLGRRGTDTQYF. Recombination connected TRBV19 to TRBJ2-3, with 7 bases in between that match TRBD2. CDR1 and CDR2 are read off the germline V gene (reference sequence) as LNHDA and SQIVND. Compared with germline, V lacks 7 bases and J lacks 1 base; bases without a gene match: 8. The CDR3 starts with the cysteine, ends with the phenylalanine, and has 15 residues. Solely the CDR3 DNA is kept, with 45 bases framed from the first base.